Each of the 27 T cell receptor beta chains below was sequenced from the same sample in a study of T cell responses to AZD1222 COVID-19 vaccine. The repertoire was sequenced with immunoSEQ multiplex PCR; TCRdb's copy has only in-frame clones and lacks some. The sample has 200,000 to 250,000 clones, roughly 94% seen once. Sequenced here: peripheral blood, sampled 28 days after the second dose of the MenACWY control vaccine. The receptors here all came from an adult who received the MenACWY meningococcal vaccine as a control.

The chain joins TRBV19 to TRBJ1-5, with no clear D. The germline gives CDR1 LNHDA, CDR2 SQIVND (reference sequence). V was clipped by 5 bases and J by 0 bases, with 14 bases between them. This CDR3 contains 16 residues. As DNA, the CDR3 is TGTGCCAGTAGTCCTAGGGAGGGATTTAGCAATCAGCCCCAGCATTTT. Translation gives CASSPREGFSNQPQHF.

V usage is TRBV2 and J usage is TRBJ1-5; TRBD1 might be the D (6 bases). The V end lost 6 bases, the J end lost 2 bases, and 14 bases lay between the germline ends. The CDR3 is 15 amino acids. Germline loops: CDR1 SNHLY, CDR2 FYNNEI. This CDR3 is CASRWETGGNQPQHF. The DNA for the CDR3 is TGTGCCAGCAGGTGGGAGACAGGTGGCAATCAGCCCCAGCATTTT.

This chain connects TRBV6-6 to TRBJ1-1; no reliable D call. The CDR3 consists of 15 residues. Trimming removed 6 bases at V and 1 base at J, with 15 bases between. Germline V gene data show CDR1 as MNHNY and CDR2 as SVGAGI (reference sequence). The CDR3 DNA reads as TGTGCCAGCAGCCATGACATGGCCTCGAACACTGAAGCTTTCTTT. Residues: CASSHDMASNTEAFF.

The genes are TRBV7-2 and TRBJ2-3, with TRBD2 as a possible D gene (5 bases). Per the germline V gene, CDR1 is SGHTA and CDR2 is FQGNSA. The CDR3 sequence is 15 residues long. The V end was cut by 8 bases, the J end by 2 bases, with 17 bases between. CDR3 region: CASLASSHYTDTQYF. The CDR3 nucleotides are TGTGCCAGCCTCGCTAGCTCCCACTACACAGATACGCAGTATTTT.

This chain connects TRBV6-6 to TRBJ2-1; D gene ambiguous. Germline assignment: CDR1 MNHNY and CDR2 SVGAGI (reference sequence). The CDR3 length is 12 residues. The germline V and J ends were trimmed by 2 bases and 8 bases, with 7 bases remaining between them. CDR3 sequence (DNA): TGTGCCAGCAGTTACCGCCTGGATGAGCAGTTCTTC. This translates into CASSYRLDEQFF.

The chain recombines TRBV19 with TRBJ2-7, with D unclear. Germline V lookup: CDR1 LNHDA, CDR2 SQIVND (reference sequence). This CDR3 has 14 residues. The ends were cut back, 3 bases at V and 3 bases at J, with 12 bases in the middle. The CDR3 is CASSMGGRHYEQYF. Written as DNA, the CDR3 is TGTGCCAGTAGTATGGGCGGAAGACACTACGAGCAGTACTTC.

The DNA for the CDR3 is TGCAGCGTGTCCGGGACAGGCCAAGAGACCCAGTACTTC. It encodes CSVSGTGQETQYF. The chain combines TRBV29-1 with TRBJ2-5; 8 nucleotides agree with TRBD1. CDR1 is SQVTM and CDR2 is ANQGSEA in the germline V gene. V shed 6 bases, J shed 1 base, and the junction held 4 bases outside the gene matches. This CDR3 contains 13 residues.

This clone was counted only a few times. This chain's CDR3 is CASSELAGVTGELFF. CDR3 DNA: TGTGCCAGCAGTGAACTAGCGGGAGTCACCGGGGAGCTGTTTTTT. The gene calls are TRBV6-4 and TRBJ2-2, with 11 bases lining up with TRBD2. Germline loops: CDR1 MRHNA, CDR2 SNTAGT. V dropped 3 bases and J dropped 4; count of bases not matched to a gene: 1. The CDR3 runs to 15 residues.

V usage is TRBV27 and J usage is TRBJ2-1; 9 bases agree with TRBD2. This CDR3 has 17 residues. CDR1 is MNHEY, CDR2 SMNVEV, per germline (reference sequence). J was trimmed by 3 bases and V by 2 bases; bases with no gene match: 8. The CDR3 coding sequence is TGTGCCAGCAGTTTACCTAGCGGGAATATAGGCTACAATGAGCAGTTCTTC. Protein sequence: CASSLPSGNIGYNEQFF.

The chain employs TRBV4-3 and TRBJ2-7; 9 nucleotides agree with TRBD1. There are 13 residues in the CDR3. Losses at the gene ends were 1 base for V and 5 bases for J; bases not matched to a gene: 0. Germline V gene data show CDR1 as LGHNA and CDR2 as YSLEER. The CDR3 loop reads CASSQGTGDEQYF. CDR3 DNA sequence: TGCGCCAGCAGCCAAGGGACAGGGGACGAGCAGTACTTC.

This clone was seen only once. The chain carries TRBV6-5 and TRBJ1-3; the D is unclear. V was clipped by 6 bases and J by 0 bases, with 12 bases between them. The CDR3 totals 15 residues. CDR1 is MNHEY, CDR2 SVGAGI, per germline. The CDR3 nucleotides read TGTGCCAGCAGAGCGGCAGAAAGCTCTGGAAACACCATATATTTT. It yields the protein CASRAAESSGNTIYF.

This clone was observed a single time. The V gene is TRBV19, the J gene TRBJ2-5, with 11 bases aligning to TRBD2. V was clipped by 3 bases and J by 4 bases; unmatched bases: 7. Germline V gene lookup returns CDR1 LNHDA and CDR2 SQIVND (reference sequence). The length of the CDR3 is 16 residues. CDR3 protein: CASSIRLAGLVETQYF. The CDR3 DNA reads as TGTGCCAGTAGTATCAGACTAGCGGGACTTGTAGAGACCCAGTACTTC.

The V gene is TRBV25-1, the J gene TRBJ2-2; D is ambiguous. Germline-derived CDR1 and CDR2 are MGHDK and SYGVNS. This CDR3 has 13 amino acids. Trimming left V 0 bases short and J 7 bases short, with 6 bases between. This chain's CDR3 is CASSEYANGELFF. The DNA for the CDR3 is TGTGCCAGCAGTGAATACGCAAACGGGGAGCTGTTTTTT. The full variable domain, rest sourced from reference TRBV25-1 and TRBJ2-2, is EADIYQTPRYLVIGTGKKITLECSQTMGHDKMYWYQQDPGMELHLIHYSYGVNSTEKGDLSSESTVSRIRTEHFPLTLESARPSHTSQYLCASSEYANGELFFGEGSRLTVL.

This chain connects TRBV3-1 (or the pseudogene TRBV3-2) to TRBJ2-1; TRBD2 is a possible D gene (6 bases). V lost 1 base to trimming and J lost 5 bases, with 18 bases between them. CDR1 is LGHDT, CDR2 YNNKEL, per germline (reference sequence). The CDR3 contains 17 residues. In DNA, the CDR3 is TGTGCCAGCAGCCAAGGACTAGGCGTGGACTTGAACAATGAGCAGTTCTTC. Amino acids: CASSQGLGVDLNNEQFF.

This clone was found once. The chain has TRBV7-2 and TRBJ2-7; D is uncertain. The ends were cut back, 3 bases at V and 3 bases at J, with 15 bases in the middle. The CDR3 extends over 15 amino acids. Per germline, CDR1 SGHTA and CDR2 FQGNSA. The CDR3 coding sequence is TGTGCCAGCAGCTTCACGGACGTGAGGATCTACGAGCAGTACTTC. Its translation: CASSFTDVRIYEQYF.

V and J are TRBV9 and TRBJ1-5; no firm D call. Germline V gives CDR1 SGDLS, CDR2 YYNGEE. The CDR3 contains 13 residues. The V end lost 0 bases, the J end lost 8 bases, and 9 bases lay between the germline ends. CDR3 sequence: CASSVAPGKPQHF. The CDR3 DNA is TGTGCCAGCAGCGTAGCCCCTGGTAAGCCCCAGCATTTT.

The chain's CDR3 is CASSLSYNTEAFF. CDR3 sequence (DNA): TGTGCCAGCAGTTTATCATACAACACTGAAGCTTTCTTT. V gene TRBV27 combines with J gene TRBJ1-1; no clear D. In germline, CDR1 is MNHEY, CDR2 SMNVEV (reference sequence). CDR3 length: 13 amino acids. V was trimmed by 0 bases and J by 2 bases, leaving 4 bases between them.

This clone was detected only once. J is TRBJ2-3 and V is TRBV19; D may match TRBD1 or TRBD2 (6 bases each). The length of the CDR3 is 16 residues. CDR1 and CDR2 from the germline V gene are LNHDA and SQIVND (reference sequence). V was clipped by 1 base and J by 1 base, with 12 bases between them. Written as DNA, the CDR3 is TGTGCCAGTAGTATAGGCACGGGGGCCCGCACAGATACGCAGTATTTT. This gives the protein CASSIGTGARTDTQYF.

The V and J genes are TRBV7-9 and TRBJ2-1, with D perhaps TRBD1 or TRBD2 (5 bases each). This CDR3 has 14 amino acids. Trimming removed 3 bases from V and 8 bases from J, with 14 bases in between. CDR1 SEHNR and CDR2 FQNEAQ come from the germline V gene (reference sequence). The CDR3 spells CASSFPGARDEQFF. In DNA, the CDR3 is TGTGCCAGCAGCTTCCCCGGGGCCAGGGATGAGCAGTTCTTC.

The chain couples TRBV5-1 to TRBJ1-2; D call uncertain. Per the germline V gene, CDR1 is SGHRS and CDR2 is YFSETQ. The CDR3 length is 12 residues. Trimming took 0 bases from V and 4 from J, leaving 4 bases between them. The CDR3 loop is CASSLGGYGYTF. In nucleotides, the CDR3 is TGCGCCAGCAGCTTGGGAGGCTATGGCTACACCTTC.

The CDR3 is CASSRRGYEGGGYTF. CDR3 sequence (DNA): TGTGCCAGCAGCCGAAGGGGGTACGAGGGTGGCGGCTACACCTTC. This chain links TRBV27 with TRBJ1-2; weak D call: TRBD1 (6 bases). The V gene's germline CDR1 is MNHEY and CDR2 SMNVEV (reference sequence). The CDR3 runs to 15 residues. Trimming left V 6 bases short and J 8 bases short, with 22 bases between.

The chain joins TRBV6-6 to TRBJ1-5; 8 nucleotides align to TRBD1. The CDR3 runs 15 residues. J lost 1 base, V lost 7 bases, and 6 bases had no gene match. CDR1 MNHNY and CDR2 SVGAGI come from the germline V gene (reference sequence). CDR3 in amino acids: CASTRTGLSNQPQHF. CDR3 coding DNA: TGTGCCAGCACGCGGACAGGGTTGAGCAATCAGCCCCAGCATTTT.

This rearrangement joins TRBV27 to TRBJ2-7; no definite D call. There are 13 residues in the CDR3. Germline CDR1 and CDR2: MNHEY and SMNVEV (reference sequence). Trimming pared 5 bases from V and 5 bases from J, leaving 13 bases between. CDR3 residues: CASSPQWGNEQYF. The CDR3 nucleotides are TGTGCCAGCAGTCCCCAATGGGGAAACGAGCAGTACTTC.

This clone was recorded only once. The V gene is TRBV28, the J gene TRBJ2-7; unclear D gene. This CDR3 is 12 amino acids long. Trimming pared 8 bases from V and 0 bases from J, leaving 8 bases between. Germline values: CDR1 MDHEN, CDR2 SYDVKM. In nucleotides, the CDR3 is TGTGCCAGCCTGGGTCCCTCCTACGAGCAGTACTTC. Its protein is CASLGPSYEQYF. Full variable domain (missing parts from reference TRBV28 and TRBJ2-7): DVKVTQSSRYLVKRTGEKVFLECVQDMDHENMFWYRQDPGLGLRLIYFSYDVKMKEKGDIPEGYSVSREKKERFSLILESASTNQTSMYLCASLGPSYEQYFGPGTRLTVT.

This chain links TRBV18 with TRBJ1-6; the D gene is possibly TRBD1 (5 bases). V shed 2 bases and J shed 6 bases, with 8 bases lying between them. Germline-derived CDR1 and CDR2 are KGHSH and LQKENI. The CDR3 covers 14 residues. The CDR3 sequence is CASSPGGSNSPLHF. The CDR3 DNA sequence: TGTGCCAGCTCACCAGGGGGTAGTAATTCACCCCTCCACTTT. Based on the CDR3 plus reference TRBV18 and TRBJ1-6, the full variable domain is NAGVMQNPRHLVRRRGQEARLRCSPMKGHSHVYWYRQLPEEGLKFMVYLQKENIIDESGMPKERFSAEFPKEGPSILRIQQVVRGDSAAYFCASSPGGSNSPLHFGNGTRLTVT.

This chain joins TRBV27 and TRBJ2-1, with TRBD2 matching over 11 bases. V shed 2 bases, J shed 6 bases, and the junction held 3 bases outside the gene matches. In germline, CDR1 is MNHEY, CDR2 SMNVEV (reference sequence). This CDR3 has 15 amino acids. The CDR3 DNA follows: TGTGCCAGCAGTTTACGGACTAGCGGGCCCAATGAGCAGTTCTTC. The encoded protein is CASSLRTSGPNEQFF.

The CDR3 DNA is TGTGCCAGCAGTCTATCCGTTGGACAGCCCAGCGGCTACACCTTC. Amino acids: CASSLSVGQPSGYTF. V and J are TRBV6-5 and TRBJ1-2; D is possibly TRBD1 (6 bases). This CDR3 is built from 15 residues. Germline V gene lookup returns CDR1 MNHEY and CDR2 SVGAGI. Trimming removed 5 bases from V and 8 bases from J, with 21 bases in between.